These 11 T cell receptor beta chains were sequenced from one sample in a study of regulatory T cells in long-lasting Graves disease. Time point given: persistent/refractory GD, antithyroid drugs over 5 years with positive TRAb. From PBMCs, RNA was extracted and then used to make the TCR library. Building of the TCR beta libraries involved iRepertoire HTBI primers and Arm-PCR of CDR3 regions. Each CDR3 protein is one row after TCRdb ran MiXCR on the multiplex PCR reads. Of 400,000 to 450,000 distinct CDR3 sequences listed, about a quarter are singletons. The sample here was peripheral blood mononuclear cells (PBMCs), taken when the disease was refractory, from a patient treated with antithyroid drugs. Every receptor here comes from a female donor with Graves disease.

There are many counts of this clonotype. The V gene is TRBV6-2 or TRBV6-3, the J gene TRBJ2-7; possibly TRBD1 for D (6 bases). The CDR3 sequence is 15 residues long. V lost 0 bases, J lost 5 bases, and 14 bases lay in between. The germline CDR1 and CDR2 sequences are MNHEY and SVGEGT. CDR3 nucleotide sequence: TGTGCCAGCAGTTACTCGCAGGGGACATTCAACGAGCAGTACTTC. Its protein product is CASSYSQGTFNEQYF.

The V and J genes are TRBV11-3 and TRBJ2-5; 7 bases agree with TRBD2. The V gene end was trimmed by 3 bases and the J gene end by 3 bases; junction bases not matched to a gene: 4. Germline V gene lookup returns CDR1 SGHNT and CDR2 YENEEA. The CDR3 contains 14 residues. The CDR3 nucleotides are TGTGCCAGCAGCTTGCGGCTAGCGGAAGAGACCCAGTACTTC. Its translation: CASSLRLAEETQYF.

V gene TRBV19 combines with J gene TRBJ2-5, with TRBD1 as a possible D gene (7 bases). The germline V gene has CDR1 LNHDA and CDR2 SQIVND (reference sequence). The CDR3 totals 16 residues. Trimming took 5 bases from V and 0 from J, leaving 16 bases between them. The CDR3: CASSPRAGGYQETQYF. The CDR3 DNA is TGTGCCAGTAGTCCGCGGGCAGGGGGGTACCAAGAGACCCAGTACTTC.

This clonotype was seen many times. J is TRBJ2-5 and V is TRBV12-3 or TRBV12-4; perhaps TRBD2 as D (6 bases). V was shortened by 4 bases and J by 5 bases, with 11 bases between the two germline ends. The length of the CDR3 is 13 residues. CDR3 sequence reads: CASSSGLAETQYF. The CDR3 nucleotides read TGTGCCAGCAGTTCTGGGCTAGCGGAGACCCAGTACTTC.

The V and J genes are TRBV20-1 and TRBJ2-3; 9 bases map to TRBD2. V dropped 1 base and J dropped 2; count of bases not matched to a gene: 7. Germline CDR1 and CDR2: DFQATT and SNEGSKA (reference sequence). The CDR3 loop spans 16 amino acids. The DNA for the CDR3 is TGCAGTGCTAGAGGCGGGAGGGCCTCGGTCACAGATACGCAGTATTTT. It yields the protein CSARGGRASVTDTQYF.

The table lists this clonotype with many counts. J is TRBJ2-5 and V is TRBV2, with D tentatively TRBD1 (6 bases). Trimming shortened V by 3 bases and J by 7 bases, and 21 bases separated the two germline ends. The germline gives CDR1 SNHLY, CDR2 FYNNEI. The CDR3 length is 16 residues. The CDR3 region is CASSDDSLAGERTQYF. Here the CDR3 DNA reads TGTGCCAGCAGTGATGATTCTCTAGCAGGGGAGAGGACCCAGTACTTC.

This clonotype was counted many times. V usage is TRBV7-2 and J usage is TRBJ2-5, with D unresolved. With 4 bases removed from V and 0 bases from J, the gap between germline ends came to 6 bases. This CDR3 has 13 residues. CDR1 SGHTA and CDR2 FQGNSA come from the germline V gene. In nucleotides, the CDR3 is TGTGCCAGCAGCTCCTATAACCAAGAGACCCAGTACTTC. It specifies CASSSYNQETQYF.

This clonotype was picked up a small number of times. V and J are TRBV20-1 and TRBJ2-5; D is unresolved. The J call may be incorrect, as the DNA end agrees better with TRBJ2-1. The CDR3 spans 11 residues. The germline gives CDR1 DFQATT, CDR2 SNEGSKA (reference sequence). CDR3 region: CSPLLAPRQFF. Here the CDR3 DNA reads TGCAGTCCCCTTCTGGCACCACGGCAGTTCTTC.

The table lists this clonotype with many counts. The rearrangement links TRBV15 to TRBJ2-7; TRBD2 agrees at 7 bases. Germline V lookup: CDR1 LNHNV, CDR2 YYDKDF (reference sequence). The CDR3 loop spans 15 amino acids. The ends lost 0 bases at V and 3 bases at J; junction bases unmatched: 5. CDR3 coding DNA: TGTGCCACCAGCAGAGATGCTCTAGCGGTCTACGAGCAGTACTTC. Translation: CATSRDALAVYEQYF.

V gene TRBV5-1 combines with J gene TRBJ2-7; D may be TRBD1 or TRBD2 (6 bases each). Germline V gene lookup returns CDR1 SGHRS and CDR2 YFSETQ. The V end lost 7 bases, the J end lost 6 bases, and 17 bases lay between the germline ends. The CDR3 runs 13 residues. CDR3 DNA: TGCGCCAGCCGCGAGGGGTGGGGGGCCGAGCAGTACTTC. The encoded protein is CASREGWGAEQYF.

This clonotype appeared many times. The chain recombines TRBV7-2 with TRBJ2-7; D possibly corresponds to TRBD1 (5 bases). Deletions cut 5 bases from V and 3 bases from J, with 14 bases between. CDR3 length: 14 amino acids. Per germline, CDR1 SGHTA and CDR2 FQGNSA. In DNA, the CDR3 is TGTGCCAGCAGCCCCAGGGATTTAGGCTACGAGCAGTACTTC. This codes for CASSPRDLGYEQYF.